Presented here are 10 T cell receptor beta chains from one specimen sequenced in a study of neoadjuvant nivolumab and ipilimumab in lung cancer. The protocol was immunoSEQ multiplex PCR, while the TCRdb copy is restricted to in-frame clones and leaves out a portion. The sample has tens of thousands of clones, about 89% seen once. This specimen consisted of blood, obtained before neoadjuvant nivolumab, alone or with ipilimumab. Source of these receptors: an adult with non-small cell lung cancer. Some clones in this sample may be carry-over from other donors' samples.

The CDR3 region is CAWTPGTGGKWDTQYF. The DNA for the CDR3 is TGTGCCTGGACCCCCGGGACAGGGGGTAAGTGGGATACGCAGTATTTT. The genes are TRBV30 and TRBJ2-3, with 11 positions matching TRBD1. Germline V lookup: CDR1 GTSNPN, CDR2 SVGIG (reference sequence). The CDR3 consists of 16 residues. V gave up 4 bases and J gave up 6 bases; unmatched junction bases: 12.

This clone has just one count. The chain couples TRBV7-2 to TRBJ2-7; D uncertain. This CDR3 has 15 amino acids. Germline CDR1 and CDR2: SGHTA and FQGNSA. V lost 0 bases to trimming and J lost 3 bases, with 12 bases between them. The CDR3: CASSLAGGPLYEQYF. CDR3 nucleotide sequence: TGTGCCAGCAGCTTAGCTGGCGGTCCCCTCTACGAGCAGTACTTC.

The count of this clone is one. The V and J genes are TRBV15 and TRBJ2-7; no firm D call. Trimming cost V 0 bases and J 3 bases, with 12 bases left between them. Germline CDR1 is LNHNV and CDR2 is YYDKDF (reference sequence). The CDR3 has 15 residues. The CDR3 region is CATSRDMSTDYEQYF. CDR3 nucleotides: TGTGCCACCAGCAGAGATATGTCTACCGACTACGAGCAGTACTTC.

V usage is TRBV6-5 and J usage is TRBJ1-2; unclear D gene. Germline V gene sequence: CDR1 MNHEY, CDR2 SVGAGI. Trimming stripped 6 bases from V and 7 bases from J, with 15 bases between. CDR3 length: 13 amino acids. The CDR3 protein is CASSSVPWSGYTF. CDR3 nucleotides: TGTGCCAGCAGCTCGGTCCCGTGGAGTGGCTACACCTTC.

The V call is TRBV7-8, the J call TRBJ1-4; no definite D call. Trimming removed 3 bases from V and 4 bases from J, with 12 bases in between. This CDR3 contains 15 residues. The germline V gene encodes CDR1 SGHVS and CDR2 FQNEAQ. This chain's CDR3 is CASSFSRALNEKLFF. The CDR3 DNA sequence: TGTGCCAGCAGCTTCTCGAGGGCTCTTAATGAAAAACTGTTTTTT.

The genes are TRBV5-6 and TRBJ1-5, with D perhaps matching TRBD1 (6 bases). CDR1 is SGHDT, CDR2 YYEEEE, per germline. The CDR3 has 15 amino acids. Between the trimmed V and J ends, which lost 0 bases and 1 base, there was a span of 8 bases. CDR3 protein: CASSLAGDSNQPQHF. The CDR3 DNA follows: TGTGCCAGCAGCTTGGCAGGGGACAGCAATCAGCCCCAGCATTTT.

The J gene is TRBJ1-1, the V gene TRBV20-1, with D hard to call. The V gene's germline CDR1 is DFQATT and CDR2 SNEGSKA (reference sequence). V was clipped by 4 bases and J by 1 base, with 4 bases between them. This CDR3 has 11 amino acids. The CDR3 here is CSAIRNTEAFF. As DNA, the CDR3 is TGCAGTGCTATCCGGAACACTGAAGCTTTCTTT.

This rearrangement joins TRBV4-1 to TRBJ2-3; 8 nucleotides agree with TRBD2. Germline-derived CDR1 and CDR2 are MGHRA and YSYEKL. The CDR3 consists of 19 residues. V shed 3 bases, J shed 5 bases, and the junction held 19 bases outside the gene matches. DNA for the CDR3: TGCGCCAGCAGCCAGGACCCCCCGCGGCGGGAGGCGGATGGAGATACGCAGTATTTT. It translates to CASSQDPPRREADGDTQYF.

This clone was counted once. This chain links TRBV10-3 with TRBJ1-1; TRBD1 matches 8 bases. CDR1 is ENHRY and CDR2 is SYGVKD in the germline V gene. The CDR3 runs to 15 residues. The V gene end was trimmed by 6 bases and the J gene end by 6 bases; junction bases not matched to a gene: 12. CDR3 nucleotide sequence: TGTGCCATCAGACGGACAGGGATTAGTTACTCTGAAGCTTTCTTT. This gives the protein CAIRRTGISYSEAFF.

The J gene is TRBJ2-2, the V gene TRBV5-1; TRBD1 agrees at 7 bases. CDR1 and CDR2 from the germline V gene are SGHRS and YFSETQ. The V gene end was trimmed by 5 bases and the J gene end by 4 bases; junction bases not matched to a gene: 8. The CDR3 consists of 15 residues. The CDR3 reads CASSPPGQTTGELFF. The CDR3 DNA is TGCGCCAGCAGTCCACCGGGACAGACCACCGGGGAGCTGTTTTTT. Supplemented by reference TRBV5-1 and TRBJ2-2, the full variable domain reads KAGVTQTPRYLIKTRGQQVTLSCSPISGHRSVSWYQQTPGQGLQFLFEYFSETQRNKGNFPGRFSGRQFSNSRSEMNVSTLELGDSALYLCASSPPGQTTGELFFGEGSRLTVL.